Below, 18 T cell receptor beta chains from the same sample are listed, as sequenced in a study of blood T cell repertoires in COVID-19 (dated by TCRdb to about 2020). The method was the immunoSEQ multiplex PCR assay. TCRdb carries this immuneACCESS record with in-frame sequences only. Its versions omit some clonotypes, under half of them owing to an unresolved V gene in the studies checked, with the rest unexplained. For this sample the table gives fewer than 350,000 clones, of which approximately 91% were detected only once. The ten largest clones add up to 1% of the sample. Material: PBMCs or T cells enriched from blood (not recorded which). The receptor source for this set is a woman aged 25 to 39 who had been exposed to COVID-19.

The V and J genes are TRBV5-5 and TRBJ2-3, with a possible D match to TRBD1 (8 bases). The V end was cut by 4 bases, the J end by 1 base, with 22 bases between. The germline gives CDR1 SGHKS, CDR2 YYEKEE (reference sequence). The CDR3 loop spans 18 amino acids. This CDR3 is CASSPQGAREIGTDTQYF. The DNA for the CDR3 is TGTGCCAGCAGCCCCCAGGGGGCGCGGGAGATAGGCACAGATACGCAGTATTTT.

The chain recombines TRBV24-1 with TRBJ2-3; 7 bases fit TRBD2. Per the germline V gene, CDR1 is KGHDR and CDR2 is SFDVKD. The CDR3 spans 17 residues. Unmatched junction bases numbered 12, after V lost 2 bases and J lost 5 bases. CDR3 DNA sequence: TGTGCCACCAGTGATTCCGTTGGGGCGGGAGCACTAGATACGCAGTATTTT. It encodes CATSDSVGAGALDTQYF.

V usage is TRBV28 and J usage is TRBJ2-5, with 7 bases lining up with TRBD1. In germline, CDR1 is MDHEN, CDR2 SYDVKM. V gave up 4 bases and J gave up 5 bases; unmatched junction bases: 13. This CDR3 has 16 amino acids. The DNA of the CDR3 is TGTGCCAGCAGTTCCCCTGCGAGGGGGCGGAGGGAGACCCAGTACTTC. It specifies CASSSPARGRRETQYF.

The V call is TRBV5-5, the J call TRBJ1-2, with D maybe TRBD1 (5 bases). This CDR3 comprises 13 residues. Trimming removed 0 bases at V and 7 bases at J, with 10 bases between. CDR1 is SGHKS, CDR2 YYEKEE, per germline (reference sequence). Here the CDR3 DNA reads TGTGCCAGCAGCTTGGGGGCAGGGCTTGGCTACACCTTC. This translates into CASSLGAGLGYTF.

On this clone itself: Other DNA sequences in this sample translate to the same CDR3. This CDR3 reads CASSVEGGSYEQYF. In nucleotides, the CDR3 is TGTGCCAGCAGCGTAGAAGGGGGCTCCTACGAGCAGTACTTC. J is TRBJ2-7 and V is TRBV9; the D gene is possibly TRBD1 (6 bases). Germline assignment: CDR1 SGDLS and CDR2 YYNGEE. V shed 0 bases and J shed 0 bases, with 7 bases lying between them. This CDR3 is 14 amino acids long.

The V call is TRBV6-5, the J call TRBJ1-5; TRBD1 matches 9 bases. The CDR3 has 14 amino acids. Germline V gene lookup returns CDR1 MNHEY and CDR2 SVGAGI. Trimming removed 5 bases from V and 5 bases from J; junction bases left unmatched: 4. This CDR3 reads CASSLDRGYQPQHF. The CDR3 region has the DNA TGTGCCAGCAGTCTGGACAGGGGATATCAGCCCCAGCATTTT.

This chain uses TRBV28 with TRBJ2-5; TRBD2 agrees at 12 bases. The CDR3 is 20 residues long. Germline V gene data show CDR1 as MDHEN and CDR2 as SYDVKM. Trimming removed 3 bases from V and 1 base from J; junction bases left unmatched: 15. The CDR3 DNA follows: TGTGCCAGCAGTTTCCCCTCACTAGCGGGAGGTGTCAGGGGCCAAGAGACCCAGTACTTC. Amino acids: CASSFPSLAGGVRGQETQYF. Supplemented by reference TRBV28 and TRBJ2-5, the full variable domain reads DVKVTQSSRYLVKRTGEKVFLECVQDMDHENMFWYRQDPGLGLRLIYFSYDVKMKEKGDIPEGYSVSREKKERFSLILESASTNQTSMYLCASSFPSLAGGVRGQETQYFGPGTRLLVL.

This clone was recorded only once. The chain combines TRBV2 with TRBJ2-3; 14 positions match TRBD2. Germline V gene lookup returns CDR1 SNHLY and CDR2 FYNNEI. V lost 5 bases and J lost 1; bases outside the gene matches: 2. This CDR3 contains 16 residues. The CDR3 sequence is CASSRLAGGGTDTQYF. CDR3 coding DNA: TGTGCCAGCAGTCGACTAGCGGGAGGGGGCACAGATACGCAGTATTTT.

The rearrangement uses TRBV5-4 and TRBJ2-5; 10 bases line up with TRBD2. Germline trimming cut 0 bases from V and 3 bases from J; bases unmatched to any gene: 8. The V gene's germline CDR1 is SGHNT and CDR2 YYREEE (reference sequence). The CDR3 contains 17 residues. The CDR3 DNA sequence: TGTGCCAGCAGCTTGGCGGCTAGCGGGAGAGGAGAAGAGACCCAGTACTTC. Translating gives CASSLAASGRGEETQYF.

The V gene is TRBV11-2, the J gene TRBJ1-1; a weak D match, TRBD1 (5 bases). This CDR3 contains 15 residues. CDR1 and CDR2 (germline): SGHAT, FQNNGV. Trimming removed 1 base at V and 4 bases at J, with 13 bases between. CDR3 nucleotides: TGTGCCAGCAGCTTAGTGCAGGGCGGACGCACTGAAGCTTTCTTT. Protein product: CASSLVQGGRTEAFF.

This chain links TRBV27 with TRBJ2-3; D uncertain. Germline V CDR1 and CDR2: MNHEY, SMNVEV (reference sequence). V was cut by 0 bases and J by 4 bases, with 8 bases left in between. The CDR3 sequence is 14 residues long. CDR3 DNA: TGTGCCAGCAGTTTATCTAGTGGAGCAGATACGCAGTATTTT. Amino acids: CASSLSSGADTQYF.

Comment on this clone: Other DNA sequences from this sample encode an identical CDR3 as well. The V gene is TRBV15, the J gene TRBJ2-6; maybe TRBD1 (6 bases). The CDR3 spans 16 residues. The V gene's germline CDR1 is LNHNV and CDR2 YYDKDF (reference sequence). Trimming removed 0 bases at V and 1 base at J, with 7 bases between. The CDR3 spells CATSREQGSGANVLTF. In DNA form, the CDR3 reads TGTGCCACCAGCAGAGAACAGGGATCTGGGGCCAACGTCCTGACTTTC.

V usage is TRBV29-1 and J usage is TRBJ1-2, with TRBD1 matching 9 bases. The CDR3 loop spans 13 amino acids. Trimming took 1 base from V and 14 from J; bases not matched to a gene: 11. CDR1 and CDR2 from the germline V gene are SQVTM and ANQGSEA. The CDR3 reads CSVEAVRGQGHTF. The CDR3 nucleotides read TGCAGCGTTGAAGCCGTTCGTGGACAGGGGCATACCTTC.

The chain links TRBV29-1 to TRBJ2-3, with no clear D. CDR3 size: 13 residues. From germline, CDR1 is SQVTM and CDR2 ANQGSEA. The V and J ends lost 7 bases and 2 bases respectively, with 13 bases between them. The DNA of the CDR3 is TGCAGCGCCGCCTCCGGTTACACAGATACGCAGTATTTT. The encoded protein is CSAASGYTDTQYF.

This chain connects TRBV11-2 to TRBJ1-1; D not certain. In germline, CDR1 is SGHAT, CDR2 FQNNGV. This CDR3 comprises 15 residues. Trimming took off 0 bases at V and 0 bases at J, with 8 bases between the two ends. CDR3 sequence reads: CASSLEPQLNTEAFF. In DNA, the CDR3 is TGTGCCAGCAGCTTAGAACCACAACTGAACACTGAAGCTTTCTTT.

The chain joins TRBV12-3 or TRBV12-4 to TRBJ1-1; 9 nucleotides agree with TRBD1. The CDR3 loop spans 13 amino acids. The trim removed 4 bases at V and 7 bases at J, leaving 4 bases unmatched. CDR3 loop: CASSSGTGFEAFF. The CDR3 bases are TGTGCCAGCAGTTCCGGGACAGGGTTTGAAGCTTTCTTT.

The chain couples TRBV19 to TRBJ2-7; TRBD2 might be the D (5 bases). The CDR3 is made up of 13 amino acids. From germline, CDR1 is LNHDA and CDR2 SQIVND (reference sequence). V was trimmed by 5 bases and J by 3 bases, leaving 11 bases between them. The CDR3 DNA is TGTGCCAGTAGTCCCCCGGCGGGCTACGAGCAGTACTTC. Amino acid sequence: CASSPPAGYEQYF.

The chain combines TRBV29-1 with TRBJ2-3, with a tentative D call TRBD1 (6 bases). This CDR3 comprises 12 residues. Looked up from germline, CDR1 is SQVTM and CDR2 is ANQGSEA. The germline V and J ends were trimmed by 7 bases and 3 bases, with 11 bases remaining between them. The CDR3 reads CSAGDRTDTQYF. Here the CDR3 DNA reads TGCAGCGCAGGGGATCGAACAGATACGCAGTATTTT.